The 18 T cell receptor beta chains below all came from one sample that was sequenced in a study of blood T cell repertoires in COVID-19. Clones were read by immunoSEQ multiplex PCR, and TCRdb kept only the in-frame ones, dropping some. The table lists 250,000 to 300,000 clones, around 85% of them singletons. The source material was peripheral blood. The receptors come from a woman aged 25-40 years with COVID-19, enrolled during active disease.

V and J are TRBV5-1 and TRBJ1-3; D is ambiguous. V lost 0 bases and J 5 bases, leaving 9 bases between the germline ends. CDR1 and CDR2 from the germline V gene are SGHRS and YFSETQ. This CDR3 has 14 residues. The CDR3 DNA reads TGCGCCAGCAGCTTGGCACCAGGAAGAAACACCATATATTTT. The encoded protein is CASSLAPGRNTIYF. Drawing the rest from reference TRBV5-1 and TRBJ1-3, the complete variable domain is KAGVTQTPRYLIKTRGQQVTLSCSPISGHRSVSWYQQTPGQGLQFLFEYFSETQRNKGNFPGRFSGRQFSNSRSEMNVSTLELGDSALYLCASSLAPGRNTIYFGEGSWLTVV.

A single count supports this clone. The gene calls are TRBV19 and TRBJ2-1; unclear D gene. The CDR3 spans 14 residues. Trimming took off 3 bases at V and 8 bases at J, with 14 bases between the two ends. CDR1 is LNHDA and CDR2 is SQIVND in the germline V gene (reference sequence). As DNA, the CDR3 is TGTGCCAGTAGTATGTTTACAGAATCGTATGAGCAGTTCTTC. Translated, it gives CASSMFTESYEQFF.

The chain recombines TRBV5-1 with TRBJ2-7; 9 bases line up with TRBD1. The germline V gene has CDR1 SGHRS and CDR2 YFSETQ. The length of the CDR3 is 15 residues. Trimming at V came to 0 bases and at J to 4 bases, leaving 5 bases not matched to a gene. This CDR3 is CASSLGGQGSYEQYF. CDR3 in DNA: TGCGCCAGCAGCTTGGGCGGACAGGGGTCTTACGAGCAGTACTTC. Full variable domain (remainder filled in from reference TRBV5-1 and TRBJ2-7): KAGVTQTPRYLIKTRGQQVTLSCSPISGHRSVSWYQQTPGQGLQFLFEYFSETQRNKGNFPGRFSGRQFSNSRSEMNVSTLELGDSALYLCASSLGGQGSYEQYFGPGTRLTVT.

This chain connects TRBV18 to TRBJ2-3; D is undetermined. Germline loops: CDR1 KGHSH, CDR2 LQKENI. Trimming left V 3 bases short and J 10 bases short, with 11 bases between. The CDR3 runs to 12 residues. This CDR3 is CASSPSQQPQYF. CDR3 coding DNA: TGTGCCAGCTCACCTTCCCAACAGCCGCAGTATTTT.

The chain's CDR3 is CASTETGGRSTEAFF. The DNA for the CDR3 is TGTGCCAGCACCGAGACAGGGGGTAGGAGCACTGAAGCTTTCTTT. The chain has TRBV6-5 and TRBJ1-1; 9 nucleotides match TRBD1. Germline V lookup: CDR1 MNHEY, CDR2 SVGAGI. J lost 4 bases, V lost 7 bases, and 10 bases had no gene match. The CDR3 has 15 residues.

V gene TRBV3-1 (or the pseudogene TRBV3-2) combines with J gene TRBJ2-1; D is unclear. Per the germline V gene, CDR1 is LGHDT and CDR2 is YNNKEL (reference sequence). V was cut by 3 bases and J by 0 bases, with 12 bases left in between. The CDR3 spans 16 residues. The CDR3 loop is CASSQQTMSSYNEQFF. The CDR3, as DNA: TGTGCCAGCAGCCAGCAAACTATGAGCTCCTACAATGAGCAGTTCTTC.

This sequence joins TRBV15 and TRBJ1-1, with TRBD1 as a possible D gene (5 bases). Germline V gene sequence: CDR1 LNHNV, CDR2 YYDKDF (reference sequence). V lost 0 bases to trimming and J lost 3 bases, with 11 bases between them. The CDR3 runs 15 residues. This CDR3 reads CATSREGAHDTEAFF. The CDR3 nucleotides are TGTGCCACCAGCAGAGAAGGGGCGCATGACACTGAAGCTTTCTTT.

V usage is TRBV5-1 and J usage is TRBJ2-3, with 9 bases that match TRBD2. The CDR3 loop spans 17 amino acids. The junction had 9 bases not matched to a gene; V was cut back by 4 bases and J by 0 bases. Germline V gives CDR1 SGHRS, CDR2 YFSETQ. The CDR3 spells CASSMTLAGASTDTQYF. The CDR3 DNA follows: TGCGCCAGCAGCATGACTTTAGCGGGGGCTAGCACAGATACGCAGTATTTT.

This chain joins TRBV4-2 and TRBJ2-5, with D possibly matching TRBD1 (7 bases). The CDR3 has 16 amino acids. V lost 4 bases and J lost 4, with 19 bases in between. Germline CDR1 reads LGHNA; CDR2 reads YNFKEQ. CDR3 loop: CASSPFSRGAGETQYF. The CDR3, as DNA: TGTGCCAGCAGCCCGTTTAGCAGGGGGGCGGGAGAGACCCAGTACTTC.

The chain's CDR3 is CASSQVLARRDNEQFF. CDR3 bases: TGCGCCAGCAGCCAAGTCTTGGCTAGGAGGGACAATGAGCAGTTCTTC. The rearrangement joins TRBV4-1 to TRBJ2-1; TRBD2 is a possible D gene (6 bases). The germline V gene has CDR1 MGHRA and CDR2 YSYEKL. Trimming cost V 1 base and J 5 bases, with 15 bases left between them. This CDR3 region has 16 residues.

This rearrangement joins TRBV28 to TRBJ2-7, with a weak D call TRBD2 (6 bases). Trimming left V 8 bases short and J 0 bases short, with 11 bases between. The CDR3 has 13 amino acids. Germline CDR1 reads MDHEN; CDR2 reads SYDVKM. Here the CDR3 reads CASGETSSYEQYF. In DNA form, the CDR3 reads TGTGCCAGCGGAGAGACTAGCTCCTACGAGCAGTACTTC.

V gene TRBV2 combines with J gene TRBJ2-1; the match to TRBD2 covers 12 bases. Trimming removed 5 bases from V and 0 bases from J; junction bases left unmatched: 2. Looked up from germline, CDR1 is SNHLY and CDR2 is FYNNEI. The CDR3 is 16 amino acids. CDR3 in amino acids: CASSPLAGGSYNEQFF. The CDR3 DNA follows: TGTGCCAGCAGTCCACTAGCGGGGGGCTCCTACAATGAGCAGTTCTTC.

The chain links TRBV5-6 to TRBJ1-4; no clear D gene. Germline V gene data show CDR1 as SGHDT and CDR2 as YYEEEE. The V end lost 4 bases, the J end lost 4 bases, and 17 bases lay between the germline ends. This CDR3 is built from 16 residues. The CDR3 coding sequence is TGTGCCAGCAGCCCCGCCCCACAGCTACGTAATGAAAAACTGTTTTTT. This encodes CASSPAPQLRNEKLFF. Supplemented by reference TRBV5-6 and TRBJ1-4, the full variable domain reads DAGVTQSPTHLIKTRGQQVTLRCSPKSGHDTVSWYQQALGQGPQFIFQYYEEEERQRGNFPDRFSGHQFPNYSSELNVNALLLGDSALYLCASSPAPQLRNEKLFFGSGTQLSVL.

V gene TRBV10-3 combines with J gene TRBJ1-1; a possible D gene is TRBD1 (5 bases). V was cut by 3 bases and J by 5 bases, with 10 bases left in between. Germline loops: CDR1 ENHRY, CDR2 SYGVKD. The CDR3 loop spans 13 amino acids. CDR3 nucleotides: TGTGCCATCAGTGAAGTTGGGGGGACTGAAGCTTTCTTT. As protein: CAISEVGGTEAFF.

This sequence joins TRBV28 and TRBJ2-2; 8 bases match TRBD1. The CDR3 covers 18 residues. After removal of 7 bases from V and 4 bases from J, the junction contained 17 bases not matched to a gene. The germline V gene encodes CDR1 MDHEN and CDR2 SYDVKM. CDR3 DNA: TGTGCCAGCAAACCTGGGAAGTGGGGGGACAGGACCACCGGGGAGCTGTTTTTT. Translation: CASKPGKWGDRTTGELFF.

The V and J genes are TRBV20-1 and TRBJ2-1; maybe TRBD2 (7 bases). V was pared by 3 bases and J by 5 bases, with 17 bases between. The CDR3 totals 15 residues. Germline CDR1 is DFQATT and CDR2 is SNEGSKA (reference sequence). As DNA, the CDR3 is TGCAGTGCTAGTGAGGGGGGGTCTGGCAACAATGAGCAGTTCTTC. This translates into CSASEGGSGNNEQFF.

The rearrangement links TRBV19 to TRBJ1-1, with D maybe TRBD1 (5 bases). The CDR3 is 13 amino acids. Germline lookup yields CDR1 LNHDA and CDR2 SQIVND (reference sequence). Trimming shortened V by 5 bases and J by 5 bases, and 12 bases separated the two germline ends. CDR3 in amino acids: CASSANGGTEAFF. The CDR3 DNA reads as TGTGCCAGTAGTGCGAATGGGGGGACTGAAGCTTTCTTT.

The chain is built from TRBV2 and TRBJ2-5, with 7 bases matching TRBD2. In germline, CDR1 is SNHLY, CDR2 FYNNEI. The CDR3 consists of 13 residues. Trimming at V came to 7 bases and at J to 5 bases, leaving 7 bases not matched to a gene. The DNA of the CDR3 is TGTGCCAGCACCGGGAGCGGGGTGGAGACCCAGTACTTC. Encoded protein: CASTGSGVETQYF.